This record looks at one T cell receptor (beta chain) sequence and its context. The target antigen is unknown. The germline CDR1 and CDR2 sequences are DFQATT and SNEGSKA (reference sequence). The CDR3 is 17 amino acids. This sample is drawn from a study of CD8 T cells in ankylosing spondylitis. Whole-study findings and limits: As reported, disease-linked clones showed significant enrichment in matched ankylosing spondylitis synovial fluid.

TCR beta libraries were made by quantitative 5'-RACE with molecular barcodes. TCRdb re-derived calls from the 5' RACE reads in MiXCR, one entry per CDR3 protein. The table lists 150,000 to 200,000 distinct CDR3 sequences, approximately 12% of them singletons. The receptor comes from a female donor with ankylosing spondylitis or in good health (not recorded which). The sequencing sample was made of blood, either unsorted or a sorted T cell fraction (not recorded which). The chain combines TRBV20-1 with TRBJ2-3; D is uncertain. CDR3 coding DNA: TGCTGCGCTAGAGACTCAGGACGGCTATTTAGCACAGATACGCAGTATTTT. Translating it yields CCARDSGRLFSTDTQYF.